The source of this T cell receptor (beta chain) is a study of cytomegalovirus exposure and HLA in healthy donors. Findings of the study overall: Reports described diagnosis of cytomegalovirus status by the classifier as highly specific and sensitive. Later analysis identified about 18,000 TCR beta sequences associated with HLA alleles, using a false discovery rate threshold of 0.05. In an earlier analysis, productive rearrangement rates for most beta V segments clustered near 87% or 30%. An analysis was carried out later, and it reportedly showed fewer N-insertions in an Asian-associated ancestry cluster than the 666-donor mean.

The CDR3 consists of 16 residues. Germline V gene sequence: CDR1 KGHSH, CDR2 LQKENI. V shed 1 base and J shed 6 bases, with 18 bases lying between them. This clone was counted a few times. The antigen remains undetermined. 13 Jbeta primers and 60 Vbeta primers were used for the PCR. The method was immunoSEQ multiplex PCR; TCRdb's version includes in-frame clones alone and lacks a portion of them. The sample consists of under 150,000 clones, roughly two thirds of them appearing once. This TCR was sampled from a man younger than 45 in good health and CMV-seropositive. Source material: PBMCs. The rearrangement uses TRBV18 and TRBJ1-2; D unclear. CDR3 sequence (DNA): TGTGCCAGCTCACCACTCCCTGGAAGATCCGGGGATGGCTACACCTTC. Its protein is CASSPLPGRSGDGYTF.